The clone carrying this T cell receptor (beta chain) has a handful of counts. The antigen is unknown. These data belong to a study of lymphopenia after photon versus proton radiotherapy. Findings of the study overall: Relative stability marked proton patients; photon patients lost diversity and naive cells. Post-nadir TCR diversity decline inversely tracked overall survival among those who died. After lymphocyte nadir, photon-treated repertoires showed oligoclonal expansion, especially CD8+ Temra. Better survival with proton therapy was suggested as possible, not demonstrated.

Method: immunoSEQ multiplex PCR; TCRdb's copy keeps in-frame clones and lacks some. The sample lists 150,000 to 200,000 clones, roughly nine tenths occurring once. The source material was peripheral blood, sampled from a patient treated with photon-based radiotherapy. The receptor's source is a man in his fifties with gastric cancer.

This chain's CDR3 is CASSDPGQTQYF. Written as DNA, the CDR3 is TGTGCCAGCAGTGATCCGGGACAAACGCAGTATTTT. This chain uses TRBV25-1 with TRBJ2-3; D perhaps matches TRBD1 (6 bases). The germline CDR1 and CDR2 sequences are MGHDK and SYGVNS. This CDR3 is built from 12 residues. Trimming shortened V by 3 bases and J by 9 bases, and 10 bases separated the two germline ends.